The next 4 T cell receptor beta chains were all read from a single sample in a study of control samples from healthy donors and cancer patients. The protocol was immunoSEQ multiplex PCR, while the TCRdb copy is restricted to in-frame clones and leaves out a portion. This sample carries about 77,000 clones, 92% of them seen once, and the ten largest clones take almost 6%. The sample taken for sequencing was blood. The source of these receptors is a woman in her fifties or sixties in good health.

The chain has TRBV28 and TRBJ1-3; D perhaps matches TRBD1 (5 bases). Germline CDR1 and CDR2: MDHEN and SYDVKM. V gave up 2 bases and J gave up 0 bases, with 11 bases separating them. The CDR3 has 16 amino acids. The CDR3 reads CASSLGAHLSGNTIYF. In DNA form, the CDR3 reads TGTGCCAGCAGTTTAGGGGCACACCTCTCTGGAAACACCATATATTTT.

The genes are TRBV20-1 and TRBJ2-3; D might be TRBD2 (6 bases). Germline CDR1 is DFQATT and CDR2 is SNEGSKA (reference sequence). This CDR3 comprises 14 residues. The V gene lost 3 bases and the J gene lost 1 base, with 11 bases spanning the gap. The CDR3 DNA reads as TGCAGTGCTAGTTTGGGGGGAGGCACAGATACGCAGTATTTT. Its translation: CSASLGGGTDTQYF.

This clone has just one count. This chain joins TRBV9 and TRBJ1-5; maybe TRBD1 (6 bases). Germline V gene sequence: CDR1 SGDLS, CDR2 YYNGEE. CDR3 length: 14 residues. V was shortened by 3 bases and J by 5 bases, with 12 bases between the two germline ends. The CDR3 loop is CASSGGRGHQPQHF. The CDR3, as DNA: TGTGCCAGCAGCGGGGGCCGGGGGCATCAGCCCCAGCATTTT.

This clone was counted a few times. Written as DNA, the CDR3 is TGTGCCAGCAGCGGAGGGGGGGCGCGTCAGTATTTTGACTATGGCTACACCTTC. Its protein product is CASSGGGARQYFDYGYTF. The chain uses TRBV9 and TRBJ1-2, with D perhaps TRBD1 (6 bases). The CDR3 extends over 18 amino acids. Trimming left V 3 bases short and J 3 bases short, with 24 bases between. From germline, CDR1 is SGDLS and CDR2 YYNGEE. The full variable domain, rest sourced from reference TRBV9 and TRBJ1-2, is DSGVTQTPKHLITATGQRVTLRCSPRSGDLSVYWYQQSLDQGLQFLIQYYNGEERAKGNILERFSAQQFPDLHSELNLSSLELGDSALYFCASSGGGARQYFDYGYTFGSGTRLTVV.